This TCR beta chain appears in the sequencing data of a study of identical twins. Donors uniformly comprised healthy Caucasians. Template switching (which added a universal primer site) was used, and cDNA carried unique molecular identifiers. MiXCR, run by TCRdb on the 5' RACE reads, gives a single entry per CDR3 protein. The sample has over 550,000 distinct CDR3 sequences, about 7.1% seen once. This same sample was also part of a study on yellow fever vaccine responses in identical twins. That work contributes: Twins' vaccine T cell response reportedly gave the appearance of partial convergence and partial personalization.

Sequences were obtained from PBMCs. The source is a woman aged 18 to 35 in good health.

The CDR3 is CASSEFSRVTETQYF. The CDR3 nucleotides are TGTGCCAGCAGTGAATTTTCGCGCGTTACAGAGACCCAGTACTTC. J is TRBJ2-5 and V is TRBV6-1; D unresolved. Per the germline V gene, CDR1 is MNHNS and CDR2 is SASEGT. The CDR3 extends over 15 amino acids. With 2 bases removed from V and 4 bases from J, the gap between germline ends came to 14 bases.